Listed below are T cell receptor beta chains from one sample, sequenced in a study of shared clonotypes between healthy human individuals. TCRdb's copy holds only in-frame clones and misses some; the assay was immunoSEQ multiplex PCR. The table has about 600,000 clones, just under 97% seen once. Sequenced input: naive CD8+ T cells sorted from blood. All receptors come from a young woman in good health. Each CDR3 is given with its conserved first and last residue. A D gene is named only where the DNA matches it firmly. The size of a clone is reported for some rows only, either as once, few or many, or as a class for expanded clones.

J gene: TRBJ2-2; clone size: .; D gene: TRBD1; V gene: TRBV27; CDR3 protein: CASSVWNLRDRVGELFF; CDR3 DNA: TGTGCCAGCAGCGTATGGAACCTCCGCGACAGGGTCGGGGAGCTGTTTTTT
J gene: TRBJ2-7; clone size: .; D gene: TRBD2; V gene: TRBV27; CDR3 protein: CASSWERGSYEQYF; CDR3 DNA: TGTGCCAGCAGTTGGGAGCGGGGCTCCTACGAGCAGTACTTC
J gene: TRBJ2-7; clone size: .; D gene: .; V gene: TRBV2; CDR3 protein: CASSENNSYEQYF; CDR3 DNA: TGTGCCAGCAGTGAAAACAACTCCTACGAGCAGTACTTC
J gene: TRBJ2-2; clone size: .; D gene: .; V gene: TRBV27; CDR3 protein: CASSLWTGELFF; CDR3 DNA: TGTGCCAGCAGTTTATGGACCGGGGAGCTGTTTTTT
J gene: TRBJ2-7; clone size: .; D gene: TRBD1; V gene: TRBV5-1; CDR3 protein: CASSRTGFYEQYF; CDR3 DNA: TGCGCCAGCAGCCGGACAGGGTTCTACGAGCAGTACTTC
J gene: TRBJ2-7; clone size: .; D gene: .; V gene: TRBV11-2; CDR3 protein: CASSLFYPREKYEQYF; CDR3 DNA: TGTGCCAGCAGCTTATTTTATCCCCGGGAGAAATACGAGCAGTACTTC
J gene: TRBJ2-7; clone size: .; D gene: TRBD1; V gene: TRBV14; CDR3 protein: CASSHLDRPTYEQYF; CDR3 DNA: TGTGCCAGCAGCCACCTGGACAGGCCCACCTACGAGCAGTACTTC
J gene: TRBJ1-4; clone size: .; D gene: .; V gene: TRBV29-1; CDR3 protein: CSVEFETLPNEKLFF; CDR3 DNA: TGCAGCGTTGAGTTCGAGACCCTCCCTAATGAAAAACTGTTTTTT
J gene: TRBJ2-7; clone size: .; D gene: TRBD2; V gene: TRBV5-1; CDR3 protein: CASSPYSGSSYEQYF; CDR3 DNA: TGCGCCAGCAGCCCGTATAGCGGGAGCTCCTACGAGCAGTACTTC
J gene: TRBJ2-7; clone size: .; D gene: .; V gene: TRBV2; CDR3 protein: CASRPTVADYSEQYF; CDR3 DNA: TGTGCCAGCAGGCCCACCGTAGCGGACTATTCCGAGCAGTACTTC
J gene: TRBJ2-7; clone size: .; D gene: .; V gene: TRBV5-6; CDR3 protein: CASSLSGVAYEQYF; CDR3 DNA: TGTGCCAGCAGCTTGTCTGGGGTGGCCTACGAGCAGTACTTC
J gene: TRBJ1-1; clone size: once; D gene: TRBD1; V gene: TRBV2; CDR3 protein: CASNLEQGVNTEAFF; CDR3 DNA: TGTGCCAGCAATCTAGAACAGGGGGTGAACACTGAAGCTTTCTTT
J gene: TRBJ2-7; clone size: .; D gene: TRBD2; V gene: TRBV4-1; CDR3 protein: CASSLGVAGYYEQYF; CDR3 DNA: TGCGCCAGCAGCCTTGGAGTAGCGGGATACTACGAGCAGTACTTC
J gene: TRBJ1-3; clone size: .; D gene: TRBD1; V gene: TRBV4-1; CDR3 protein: CASRGDRSTGNTIYF; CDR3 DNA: TGCGCCAGCAGGGGGGACAGATCCACTGGAAACACCATATATTTT
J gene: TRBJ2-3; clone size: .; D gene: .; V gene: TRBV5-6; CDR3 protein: CASSFRGSRADTQYF; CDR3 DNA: TGTGCCAGCAGCTTTAGAGGCTCCCGAGCAGATACGCAGTATTTT
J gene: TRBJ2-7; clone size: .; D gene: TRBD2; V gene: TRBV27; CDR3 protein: CASSPTLAGAVYEQYF; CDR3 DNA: TGTGCCAGCAGCCCTACTCTAGCGGGAGCGGTCTACGAGCAGTACTTC
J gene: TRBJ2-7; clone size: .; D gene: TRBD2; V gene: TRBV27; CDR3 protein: CASSFGTSGYEQYF; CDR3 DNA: TGTGCCAGCAGTTTCGGGACTAGCGGCTACGAGCAGTACTTC
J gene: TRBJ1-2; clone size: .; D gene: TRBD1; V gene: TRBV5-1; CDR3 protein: CASSSEGGLLSSVYGYTF; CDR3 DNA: TGCGCCAGCAGCTCCGAAGGGGGCCTCCTTTCGAGTGTCTATGGCTACACCTTC
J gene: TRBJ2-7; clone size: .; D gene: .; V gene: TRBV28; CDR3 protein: CASSLPPGDHHEQYF; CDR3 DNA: TGTGCCAGCAGTTTGCCCCCAGGGGATCACCACGAGCAGTACTTC
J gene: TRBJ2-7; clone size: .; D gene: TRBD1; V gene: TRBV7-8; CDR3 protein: CASSVWDSPSNYEQYF; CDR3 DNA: TGTGCCAGCAGCGTCTGGGACAGCCCTTCTAATTACGAGCAGTACTTC
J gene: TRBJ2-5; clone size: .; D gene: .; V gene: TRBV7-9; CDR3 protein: CASSIGPSAGRGQETQYF; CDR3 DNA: TGTGCCAGCAGTATAGGCCCTTCGGCAGGGAGAGGCCAAGAGACCCAGTACTTC
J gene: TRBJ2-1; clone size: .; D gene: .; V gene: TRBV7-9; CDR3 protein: CASSSSPGGLYNEQFF; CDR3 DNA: TGTGCCAGCAGCTCGTCGCCAGGGGGGCTGTACAATGAGCAGTTCTTC
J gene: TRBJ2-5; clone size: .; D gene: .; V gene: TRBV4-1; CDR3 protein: CASSLDREETQYF; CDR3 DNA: TGCGCCAGCAGCCTTGACAGAGAAGAGACCCAGTACTTC
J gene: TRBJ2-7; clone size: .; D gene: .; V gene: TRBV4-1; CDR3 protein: CASSQGMVTTYEQYF; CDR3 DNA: TGCGCCAGCAGCCAGGGGATGGTGACCACCTACGAGCAGTACTTC
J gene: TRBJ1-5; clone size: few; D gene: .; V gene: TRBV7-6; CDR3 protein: CASSEDSRSQPQHF; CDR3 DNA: TGTGCCAGCAGCGAGGACTCCCGTAGTCAGCCCCAGCATTTT
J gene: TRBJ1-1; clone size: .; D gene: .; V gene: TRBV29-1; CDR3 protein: CSVVRQDTEAFF; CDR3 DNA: TGCAGCGTTGTTCGACAGGACACTGAAGCTTTCTTT
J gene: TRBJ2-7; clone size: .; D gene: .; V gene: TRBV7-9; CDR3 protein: CASSSNGGEQYF; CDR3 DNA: TGTGCCAGCAGCTCAAATGGAGGCGAGCAGTACTTC
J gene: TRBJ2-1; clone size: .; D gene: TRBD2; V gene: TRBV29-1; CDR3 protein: CSVEDVSSGRGEQFF; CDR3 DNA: TGCAGCGTTGAAGATGTGTCTAGCGGGAGGGGTGAGCAGTTCTTC
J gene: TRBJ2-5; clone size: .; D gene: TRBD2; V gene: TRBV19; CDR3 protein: CASKTSGSQETQYF; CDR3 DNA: TGTGCCAGCAAGACTAGCGGGAGTCAAGAGACCCAGTACTTC
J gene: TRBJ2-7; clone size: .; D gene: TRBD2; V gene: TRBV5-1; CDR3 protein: CASSLAGLAGFLSYEQYF; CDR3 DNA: TGCGCCAGCAGCTTGGCGGGACTAGCGGGATTCCTTTCCTACGAGCAGTACTTC
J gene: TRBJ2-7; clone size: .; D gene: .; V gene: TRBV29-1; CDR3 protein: CSVEIGGDKPTYEQYF; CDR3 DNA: TGCAGCGTTGAAATTGGGGGGGACAAACCAACCTACGAGCAGTACTTC
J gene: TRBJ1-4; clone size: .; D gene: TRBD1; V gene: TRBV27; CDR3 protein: CASRTGVGTNEKLFF; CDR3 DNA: TGTGCCAGCAGGACAGGGGTGGGAACTAATGAAAAACTGTTTTTT
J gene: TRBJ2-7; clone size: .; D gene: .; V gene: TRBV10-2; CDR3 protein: CATRETYEQYF; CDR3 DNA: TGCGCCACCCGGGAGACCTACGAGCAGTACTTC
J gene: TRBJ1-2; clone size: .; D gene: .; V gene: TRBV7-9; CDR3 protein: CASSPKRDDLGGYTF; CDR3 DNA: TGTGCCAGCAGCCCCAAGAGAGACGATCTCGGTGGCTACACCTTC
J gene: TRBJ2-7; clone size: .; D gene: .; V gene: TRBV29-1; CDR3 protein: CSVIGGHAYEQYF; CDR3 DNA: TGCAGCGTGATCGGGGGACACGCGTACGAGCAGTACTTC
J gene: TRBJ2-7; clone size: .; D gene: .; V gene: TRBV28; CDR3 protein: CASSFSSLEQYF; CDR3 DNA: TGTGCCAGCAGTTTCTCTTCCCTCGAGCAGTACTTC
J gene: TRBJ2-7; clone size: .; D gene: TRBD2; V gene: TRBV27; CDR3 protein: CASRPGTSGFYEQYF; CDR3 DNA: TGTGCCAGCAGACCCGGGACTAGCGGGTTCTACGAGCAGTACTTC
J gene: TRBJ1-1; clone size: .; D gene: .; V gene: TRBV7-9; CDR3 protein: CASSSSGASGPMNTEAFF; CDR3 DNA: TGTGCCAGCAGCTCCTCAGGGGCCTCGGGACCCATGAACACTGAAGCTTTCTTT
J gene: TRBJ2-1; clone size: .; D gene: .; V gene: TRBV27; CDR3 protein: CASSLDFYNEQFF; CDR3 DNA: TGTGCCAGCAGTCTGGACTTTTACAATGAGCAGTTCTTC
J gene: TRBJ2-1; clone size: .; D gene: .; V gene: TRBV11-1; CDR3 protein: CASSLAGSPSGTDEQFF; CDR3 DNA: TGTGCCAGCAGCTTAGCAGGATCTCCGAGCGGCACCGATGAGCAGTTCTTC